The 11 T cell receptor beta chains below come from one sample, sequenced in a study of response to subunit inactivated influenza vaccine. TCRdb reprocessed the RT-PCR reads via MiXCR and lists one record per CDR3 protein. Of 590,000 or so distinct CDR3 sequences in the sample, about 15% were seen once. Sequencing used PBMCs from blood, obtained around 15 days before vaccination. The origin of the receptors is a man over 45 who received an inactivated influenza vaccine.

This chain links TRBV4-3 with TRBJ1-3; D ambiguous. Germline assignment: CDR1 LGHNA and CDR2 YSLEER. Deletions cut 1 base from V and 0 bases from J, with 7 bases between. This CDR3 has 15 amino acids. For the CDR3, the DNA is TGCGCCAGCAGCCAAGGGCATGACTCTGGAAACACCATATATTTT. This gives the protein CASSQGHDSGNTIYF.

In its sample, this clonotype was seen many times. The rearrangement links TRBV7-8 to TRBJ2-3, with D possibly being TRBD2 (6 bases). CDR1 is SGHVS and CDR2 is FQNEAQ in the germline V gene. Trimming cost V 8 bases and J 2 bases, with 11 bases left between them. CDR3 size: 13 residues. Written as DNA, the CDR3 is TGTGCCAGCGGGGGGACTGTCACAGATACGCAGTATTTT. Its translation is CASGGTVTDTQYF.

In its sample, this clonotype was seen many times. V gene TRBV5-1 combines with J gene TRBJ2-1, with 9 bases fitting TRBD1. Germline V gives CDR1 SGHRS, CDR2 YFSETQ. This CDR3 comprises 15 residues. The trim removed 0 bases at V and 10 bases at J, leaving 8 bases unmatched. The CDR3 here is CASSLAGDRGGEQFF. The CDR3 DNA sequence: TGCGCCAGCAGCTTGGCTGGCGACAGGGGGGGCGAGCAGTTCTTC. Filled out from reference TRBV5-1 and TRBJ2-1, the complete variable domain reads KAGVTQTPRYLIKTRGQQVTLSCSPISGHRSVSWYQQTPGQGLQFLFEYFSETQRNKGNFPGRFSGRQFSNSRSEMNVSTLELGDSALYLCASSLAGDRGGEQFFGPGTRLTVL.

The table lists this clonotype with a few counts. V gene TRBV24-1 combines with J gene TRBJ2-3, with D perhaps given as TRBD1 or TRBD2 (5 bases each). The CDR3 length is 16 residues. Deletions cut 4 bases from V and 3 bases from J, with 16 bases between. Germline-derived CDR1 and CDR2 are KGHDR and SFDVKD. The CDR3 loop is CATSDPGTPLTDTQYF. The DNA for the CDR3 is TGTGCCACCAGTGACCCCGGGACCCCCTTGACAGATACGCAGTATTTT.

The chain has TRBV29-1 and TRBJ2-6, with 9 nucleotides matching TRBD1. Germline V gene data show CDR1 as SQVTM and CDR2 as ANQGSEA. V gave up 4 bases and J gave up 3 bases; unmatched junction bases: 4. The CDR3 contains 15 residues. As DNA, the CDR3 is TGCAGCGTTGTACAGGGGGCATATGGGGCCAACGTCCTGACTTTC. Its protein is CSVVQGAYGANVLTF.

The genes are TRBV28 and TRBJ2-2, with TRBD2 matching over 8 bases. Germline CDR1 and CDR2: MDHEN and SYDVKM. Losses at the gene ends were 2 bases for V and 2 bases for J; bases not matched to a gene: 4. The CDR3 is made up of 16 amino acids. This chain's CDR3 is CASSLVRGGNTGELFF. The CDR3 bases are TGTGCCAGCAGTTTAGTACGGGGGGGCAACACCGGGGAGCTGTTTTTT.

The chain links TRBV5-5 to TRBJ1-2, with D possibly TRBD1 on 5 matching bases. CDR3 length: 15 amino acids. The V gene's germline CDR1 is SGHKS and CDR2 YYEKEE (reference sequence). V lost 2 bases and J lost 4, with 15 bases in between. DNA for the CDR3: TGTGCCAGCAGCTTCATCTTAGGGGCGGGCTATGGCTACACCTTC. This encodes CASSFILGAGYGYTF.

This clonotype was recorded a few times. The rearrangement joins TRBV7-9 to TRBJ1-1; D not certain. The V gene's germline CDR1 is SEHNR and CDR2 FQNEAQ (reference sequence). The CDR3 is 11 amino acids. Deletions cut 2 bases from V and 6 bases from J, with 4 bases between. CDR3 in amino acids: CASSLTPEAFF. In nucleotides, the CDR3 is TGTGCCAGCAGCTTAACCCCTGAAGCTTTCTTT. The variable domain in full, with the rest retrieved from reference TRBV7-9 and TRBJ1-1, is DTGVSQNPRHKITKRGQNVTFRCDPISEHNRLYWYRQTLGQGPEFLTYFQNEAQLEKSRLLSDRFSAERPKGSFSTLEIQRTEQGDSAMYLCASSLTPEAFFGQGTRLTVV.

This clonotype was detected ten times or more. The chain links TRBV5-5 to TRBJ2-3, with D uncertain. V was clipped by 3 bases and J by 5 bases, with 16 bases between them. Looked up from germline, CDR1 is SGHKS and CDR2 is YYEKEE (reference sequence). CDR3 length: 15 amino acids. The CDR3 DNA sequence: TGTGCCAGCAGCTACCCGATACCGAATAAAGATACGCAGTATTTT. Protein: CASSYPIPNKDTQYF.

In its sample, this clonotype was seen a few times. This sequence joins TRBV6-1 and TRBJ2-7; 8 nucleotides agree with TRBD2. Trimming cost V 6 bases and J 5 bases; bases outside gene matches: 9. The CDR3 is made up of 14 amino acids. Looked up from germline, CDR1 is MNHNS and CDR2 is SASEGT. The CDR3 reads CASRPKSGRNEQYF. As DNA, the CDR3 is TGTGCCAGCAGGCCAAAAAGCGGGAGAAACGAGCAGTACTTC.

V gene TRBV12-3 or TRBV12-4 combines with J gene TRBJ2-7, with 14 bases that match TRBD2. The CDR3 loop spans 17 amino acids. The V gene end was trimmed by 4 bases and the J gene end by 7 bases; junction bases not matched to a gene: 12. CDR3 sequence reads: CASSSNTGTSGSTEQYF. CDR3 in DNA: TGTGCCAGCAGTTCAAATACCGGGACTAGCGGGAGTACAGAGCAGTACTTC.